This T cell receptor beta chain was documented in a study of T-cell memory formation after mild COVID-19. CDR3 length: 10 amino acids. With 5 bases clipped from V and 15 bases from J, the junction kept 5 bases outside the gene matches. Germline V gives CDR1 DFQATT, CDR2 SNEGSKA (reference sequence). MiXCR was run by TCRdb on the 5' RACE reads, yielding one entry per CDR3 protein. This table has hundreds of thousands of distinct CDR3 sequences, roughly 13% appearing once. The chain is built from TRBV20-1 and TRBJ1-4; 8 nucleotides match TRBD1. The clonotype was recovered from a man between 18 and 35 years old who had mild COVID-19 (a few samples of this study predate the infection). Cell type and time point are not known. The sequencing input was PBMCs or a T cell subset sorted from them (not recorded which). In nucleotides, the CDR3 is TGCAGTGCTGGAGGGGACAGGTTGTTTTTT. As protein: CSAGGDRLFF.